The 14 T cell receptor beta chains below were found in one sample sequenced in a study of cytomegalovirus exposure and HLA in healthy donors. PCR used 60 Vbeta primers and 13 Jbeta primers. TCRdb keeps only in-frame clones here, not all; method: immunoSEQ multiplex PCR. The data show some 150,000 clones, around 75% seen once. The sample was PBMCs. The receptors derive from a man younger than 45 in good health and CMV-seropositive.

The CDR3 coding sequence is TGTGCCAGTAGCCGGGAGGTCGGTAGCAATCAGCCCCAGCATTTT. It specifies CASSREVGSNQPQHF. The chain has TRBV19 and TRBJ1-5, with unresolved D. Germline V CDR1 and CDR2: LNHDA, SQIVND (reference sequence). The V and J ends lost 6 bases and 0 bases respectively, with 12 bases between them. The CDR3 sequence is 15 residues long.

V gene TRBV5-4 combines with J gene TRBJ1-4, with D maybe TRBD1 (6 bases). Germline V gene lookup returns CDR1 SGHNT and CDR2 YYREEE (reference sequence). This CDR3 spans 14 amino acids. V lost 0 bases to trimming and J lost 6 bases, with 9 bases between them. CDR3 sequence (DNA): TGTGCCAGCAGCTTGGCAGGGGCGGATGAAAAACTGTTTTTT. Its protein is CASSLAGADEKLFF.

This sequence joins TRBV4-1 and TRBJ2-5; no reliable D call. The CDR3 runs 16 residues. V lost 6 bases, J lost 4 bases, and 21 bases lay in between. CDR1 is MGHRA, CDR2 YSYEKL, per germline. The chain's CDR3 is CASSHNPGFSSETQYF. The CDR3 coding sequence is TGCGCCAGCAGTCACAACCCGGGTTTTTCTTCAGAGACCCAGTACTTC.

This sequence joins TRBV27 and TRBJ2-1, with 9 nucleotides matching TRBD2. V shed 6 bases and J 1 base; nucleotides not matched to a gene: 19. This CDR3 is built from 20 residues. Looked up from germline, CDR1 is MNHEY and CDR2 is SMNVEV (reference sequence). The CDR3 sequence is CASSYRIGAGGPGSYNEQFF. The DNA of the CDR3 is TGTGCCAGCAGCTACCGGATAGGGGCGGGAGGGCCTGGTTCCTACAATGAGCAGTTCTTC.

V is TRBV7-2 and J is TRBJ2-1, with D possibly being TRBD1 (6 bases). This CDR3 comprises 15 residues. Germline V gene lookup returns CDR1 SGHTA and CDR2 FQGNSA. The germline V and J ends were trimmed by 5 bases and 8 bases, with 19 bases remaining between them. The CDR3 DNA reads as TGTGCCAGCAGCAAGGACAGAACTAGGGCCCATGAGCAGTTCTTC. Its translation is CASSKDRTRAHEQFF. The full variable domain, its missing parts supplied by reference TRBV7-2 and TRBJ2-1, is GAGVSQSPSNKVTEKGKDVELRCDPISGHTALYWYRQSLGQGLEFLIYFQGNSAPDKSGLPSDRFSAERTGGSVSTLTIQRTQQEDSAVYLCASSKDRTRAHEQFFGPGTRLTVL.

The chain recombines TRBV25-1 with TRBJ2-3; 12 nucleotides line up with TRBD1. Germline V CDR1 and CDR2: MGHDK, SYGVNS. The trim removed 5 bases at V and 5 bases at J, leaving 11 bases unmatched. There are 17 residues in the CDR3. CDR3 sequence reads: CASSPPPGQGAEDTQYF. CDR3 coding DNA: TGTGCCAGCAGTCCTCCGCCGGGACAGGGGGCGGAAGATACGCAGTATTTT.

The rearrangement joins TRBV5-1 to TRBJ2-1; 7 bases line up with TRBD1. CDR3 length equals 14 residues. V shed 0 bases and J 9 bases; nucleotides not matched to a gene: 6. Germline values: CDR1 SGHRS, CDR2 YFSETQ. Here the CDR3 DNA reads TGCGCCAGCAGCTTGGGACAGGGTATGGGTGAGCAGTTCTTC. This sequence encodes CASSLGQGMGEQFF.

The V gene is TRBV4-3, the J gene TRBJ1-2; D gene uncertain. The CDR3 is 15 amino acids. Per germline, CDR1 LGHNA and CDR2 YSLEER. V shed 0 bases and J shed 7 bases, with 15 bases lying between them. The CDR3 is CASSQDWPDYGGYTF. The CDR3, as DNA: TGCGCCAGCAGCCAAGATTGGCCTGATTATGGTGGCTACACCTTC.

To note about this clone: Other nucleotide sequences in the sample specify the same CDR3. This sequence joins TRBV28 and TRBJ1-2; TRBD1 agrees at 12 bases. J gave up 8 bases and V 5 bases, and 6 bases lay outside the gene matches. The CDR3 loop spans 14 amino acids. CDR1 is MDHEN and CDR2 is SYDVKM in the germline V gene. CDR3 in amino acids: CASSPGQGAGGYTF. The CDR3 nucleotides are TGTGCCAGCAGTCCGGGACAGGGGGCGGGGGGCTACACCTTC.

This clone was seen more than once but under ten times. The gene calls are TRBV5-4 and TRBJ1-2, with 11 nucleotides matching TRBD1. J lost 8 bases, V lost 2 bases, and 8 bases had no gene match. CDR3 length: 15 residues. Germline V CDR1 and CDR2: SGHNT, YYREEE (reference sequence). CDR3 DNA: TGTGCCAGCAGCTTCCGGGACAGGGGGGCGGAGGGCTACACCTTC. As protein: CASSFRDRGAEGYTF.

The chain recombines TRBV5-1 with TRBJ2-1, with D possibly TRBD1 on 5 matching bases. Trimming shortened V by 5 bases and J by 6 bases, and 15 bases separated the two germline ends. This CDR3 has 14 amino acids. CDR1 is SGHRS and CDR2 is YFSETQ in the germline V gene. Here the CDR3 DNA reads TGCGCCAGCAGTCAAGGTGACAGTTCCAATGAGCAGTTCTTC. Translating it yields CASSQGDSSNEQFF.

The CDR3: CASSFLRRAPNAFF. CDR3 coding DNA: TGTGCCAGCAGTTTTCTTCGCAGGGCCCCGAACGCTTTCTTT. J is TRBJ1-1 and V is TRBV28; tentative D call: TRBD1 (5 bases). CDR1 is MDHEN, CDR2 SYDVKM, per germline. V lost 3 bases and J 11 bases, leaving 19 bases between the germline ends. The CDR3 is 14 amino acids.

V usage is TRBV7-2 and J usage is TRBJ2-7; TRBD2 matches at 9 bases. Germline V lookup: CDR1 SGHTA, CDR2 FQGNSA. The CDR3 loop spans 15 amino acids. V shed 5 bases and J 6 bases; nucleotides not matched to a gene: 11. In DNA, the CDR3 is TGTGCCAGCAGCCGAGGGACTAGCAGGCCCATCGAGCAGTACTTC. It specifies CASSRGTSRPIEQYF.

The CDR3 reads CAWSGQGGIVEAFF. The CDR3 DNA is TGTGCCTGGAGCGGGCAGGGGGGAATAGTTGAAGCTTTCTTT. This sequence joins TRBV30 and TRBJ1-1, with 7 bases matching TRBD1. Per germline, CDR1 GTSNPN and CDR2 SVGIG (reference sequence). Losses at the gene ends were 3 bases for V and 7 bases for J; bases not matched to a gene: 11. The CDR3 loop spans 14 amino acids.